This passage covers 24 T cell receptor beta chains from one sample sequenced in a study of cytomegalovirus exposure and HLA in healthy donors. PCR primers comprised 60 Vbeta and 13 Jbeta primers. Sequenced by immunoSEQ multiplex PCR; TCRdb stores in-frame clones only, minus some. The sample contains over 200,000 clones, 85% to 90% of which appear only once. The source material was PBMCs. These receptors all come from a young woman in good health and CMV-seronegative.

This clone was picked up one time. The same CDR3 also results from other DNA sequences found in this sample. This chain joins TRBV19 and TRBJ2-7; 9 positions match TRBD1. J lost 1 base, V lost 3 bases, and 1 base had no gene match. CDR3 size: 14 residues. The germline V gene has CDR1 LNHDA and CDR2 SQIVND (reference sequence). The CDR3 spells CASSMTGGSYEQYF. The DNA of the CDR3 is TGTGCCAGTAGTATGACAGGGGGGTCCTACGAGCAGTACTTC.

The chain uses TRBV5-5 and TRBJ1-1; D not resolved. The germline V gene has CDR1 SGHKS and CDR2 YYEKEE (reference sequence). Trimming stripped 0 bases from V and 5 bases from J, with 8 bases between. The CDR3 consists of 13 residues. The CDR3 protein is CASSLGRGTEAFF. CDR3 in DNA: TGTGCCAGCAGCTTGGGCCGGGGTACTGAAGCTTTCTTT.

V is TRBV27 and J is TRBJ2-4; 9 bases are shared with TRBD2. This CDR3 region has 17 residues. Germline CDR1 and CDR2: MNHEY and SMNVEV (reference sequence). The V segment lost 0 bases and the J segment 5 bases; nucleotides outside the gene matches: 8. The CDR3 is CASSLSNKRLAENIQYF. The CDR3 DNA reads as TGTGCCAGCAGTTTATCGAATAAGCGACTAGCGGAAAACATTCAGTACTTC.

CDR3 sequence: CASSPLFKPQGARYNEQFF. The DNA of the CDR3 is TGTGCCAGCAGCCCTCTCTTCAAGCCGCAGGGGGCGCGTTACAATGAGCAGTTCTTC. The chain couples TRBV7-8 to TRBJ2-1; 8 positions agree with TRBD1. Per the germline V gene, CDR1 is SGHVS and CDR2 is FQNEAQ. The CDR3 is 19 amino acids. After removal of 5 bases from V and 4 bases from J, the junction contained 19 bases not matched to a gene.

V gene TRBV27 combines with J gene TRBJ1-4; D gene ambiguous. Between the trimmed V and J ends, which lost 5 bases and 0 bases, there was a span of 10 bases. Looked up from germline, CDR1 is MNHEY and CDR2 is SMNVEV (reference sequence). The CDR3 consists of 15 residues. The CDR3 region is CASSTRLSTNEKLFF. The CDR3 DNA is TGTGCCAGCAGTACCAGGTTATCAACTAATGAAAAACTGTTTTTT. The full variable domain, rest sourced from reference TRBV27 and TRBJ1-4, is EAQVTQNPRYLITVTGKKLTVTCSQNMNHEYMSWYRQDPGLGLRQIYYSMNVEVTDKGDVPEGYKVSRKEKRNFPLILESPSPNQTSLYFCASSTRLSTNEKLFFGSGTQLSVL.

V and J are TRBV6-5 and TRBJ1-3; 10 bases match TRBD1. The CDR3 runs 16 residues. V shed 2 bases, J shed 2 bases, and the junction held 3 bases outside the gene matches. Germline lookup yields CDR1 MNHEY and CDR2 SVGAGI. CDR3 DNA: TGTGCCAGCAGTTACGGGGGGACAGGGGCTGGAAACACCATATATTTT. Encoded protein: CASSYGGTGAGNTIYF.

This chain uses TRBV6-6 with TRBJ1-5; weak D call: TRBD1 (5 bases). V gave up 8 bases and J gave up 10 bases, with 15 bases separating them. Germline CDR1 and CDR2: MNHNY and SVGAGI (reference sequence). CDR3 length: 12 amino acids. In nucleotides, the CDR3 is TGTGCCAGCCGCGGGGGGACCGATCCCCAGCATTTT. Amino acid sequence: CASRGGTDPQHF.

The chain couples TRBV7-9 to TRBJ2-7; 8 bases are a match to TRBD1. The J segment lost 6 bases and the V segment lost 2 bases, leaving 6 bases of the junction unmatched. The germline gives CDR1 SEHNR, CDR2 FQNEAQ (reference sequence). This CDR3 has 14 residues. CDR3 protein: CASSLTGTGGEQYF. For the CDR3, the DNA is TGTGCCAGCAGCTTAACGGGGACAGGAGGCGAGCAGTACTTC.

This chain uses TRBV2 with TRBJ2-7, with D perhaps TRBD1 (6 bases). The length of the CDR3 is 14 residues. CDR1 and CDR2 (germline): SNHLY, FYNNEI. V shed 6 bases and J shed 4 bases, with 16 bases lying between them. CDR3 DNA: TGTGCCAGCAGAACAGGGTCCCCACCTTACGAGCAGTACTTC. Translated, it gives CASRTGSPPYEQYF.

CDR3 in amino acids: CASSYSWGTGNTIYF. In DNA form, the CDR3 reads TGTGCCAGCAGTTACTCGTGGGGCACTGGAAACACCATATATTTT. The J gene is TRBJ1-3, the V gene TRBV6-5; possibly TRBD1 for D (5 bases). Germline V gene data show CDR1 as MNHEY and CDR2 as SVGAGI. The CDR3 runs 15 residues. The ends were cut back, 0 bases at V and 2 bases at J, with 8 bases in the middle.

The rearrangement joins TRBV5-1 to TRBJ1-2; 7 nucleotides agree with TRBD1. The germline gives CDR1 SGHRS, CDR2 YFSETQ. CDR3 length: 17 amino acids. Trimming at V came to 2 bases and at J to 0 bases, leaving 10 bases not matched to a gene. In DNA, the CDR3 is TGCGCCAGCAGCTTAGAGGGGACAGCCTATTCTAACTATGGCTACACCTTC. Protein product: CASSLEGTAYSNYGYTF.

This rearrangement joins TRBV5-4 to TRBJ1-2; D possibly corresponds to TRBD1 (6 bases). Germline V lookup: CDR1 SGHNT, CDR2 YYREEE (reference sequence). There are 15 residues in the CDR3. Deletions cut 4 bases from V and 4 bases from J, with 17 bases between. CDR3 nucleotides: TGTGCCAGCAGCCCCGGACAGAGTGCCCGCTATGGCTACACCTTC. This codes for CASSPGQSARYGYTF.

CDR3 coding DNA: TGTGCCAGCAGTGAAAGGACTAGCGGGAATTACGAGCAGTACTTC. It specifies CASSERTSGNYEQYF. The chain joins TRBV6-1 to TRBJ2-7, with 12 bases that match TRBD2. The ends lost 2 bases at V and 4 bases at J; junction bases unmatched: 3. Germline values: CDR1 MNHNS, CDR2 SASEGT. The CDR3 consists of 15 residues.

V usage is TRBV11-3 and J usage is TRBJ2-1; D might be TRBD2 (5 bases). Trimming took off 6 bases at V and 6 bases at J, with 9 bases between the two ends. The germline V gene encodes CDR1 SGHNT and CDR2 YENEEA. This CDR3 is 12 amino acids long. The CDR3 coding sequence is TGTGCCAGCAGTCTAGCAGGCAATGAGCAGTTCTTC. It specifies CASSLAGNEQFF. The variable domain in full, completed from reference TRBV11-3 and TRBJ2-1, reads EAGVVQSPRYKIIEKKQPVAFWCNPISGHNTLYWYLQNLGQGPELLIRYENEEAVDDSQLPKDRFSAERLKGVDSTLKIQPAELGDSAVYLCASSLAGNEQFFGPGTRLTVL.

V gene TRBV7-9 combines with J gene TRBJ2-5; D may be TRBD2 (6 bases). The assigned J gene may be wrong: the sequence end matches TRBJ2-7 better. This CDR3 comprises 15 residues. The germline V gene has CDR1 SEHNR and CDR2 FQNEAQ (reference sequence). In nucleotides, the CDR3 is TGTGCCAGCAGCTTAGCGGTCGGGAGCTCCTACGAGCAGTACTTC. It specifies CASSLAVGSSYEQYF.

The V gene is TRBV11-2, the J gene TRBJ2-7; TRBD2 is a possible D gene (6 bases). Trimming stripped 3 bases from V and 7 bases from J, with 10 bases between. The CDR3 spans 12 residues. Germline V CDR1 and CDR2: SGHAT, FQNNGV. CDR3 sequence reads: CASSFGGSEQYF. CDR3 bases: TGTGCCAGCAGCTTCGGGGGTAGTGAGCAGTACTTC.

The CDR3 region is CASSQAGTSFYEQYF. For the CDR3, the DNA is TGCGCCAGCAGCCAAGCCGGGACTAGCTTCTACGAGCAGTACTTC. This chain connects TRBV4-3 to TRBJ2-7; the match to TRBD2 covers 9 bases. This CDR3 contains 15 residues. CDR1 and CDR2 (germline): LGHNA, YSLEER. The V and J ends lost 1 base and 3 bases, in that order; junction bases with no gene match: 4.

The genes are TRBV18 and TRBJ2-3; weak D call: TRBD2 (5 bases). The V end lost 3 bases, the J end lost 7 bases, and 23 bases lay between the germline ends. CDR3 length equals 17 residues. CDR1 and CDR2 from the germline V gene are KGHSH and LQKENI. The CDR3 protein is CASSPSPPSSSHNTQYF. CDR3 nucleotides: TGTGCCAGCTCACCGAGCCCCCCGTCGTCTAGCCACAATACGCAGTATTTT. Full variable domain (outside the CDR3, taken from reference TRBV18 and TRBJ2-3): NAGVMQNPRHLVRRRGQEARLRCSPMKGHSHVYWYRQLPEEGLKFMVYLQKENIIDESGMPKERFSAEFPKEGPSILRIQQVVRGDSAAYFCASSPSPPSSSHNTQYFGPGTRLTVL.

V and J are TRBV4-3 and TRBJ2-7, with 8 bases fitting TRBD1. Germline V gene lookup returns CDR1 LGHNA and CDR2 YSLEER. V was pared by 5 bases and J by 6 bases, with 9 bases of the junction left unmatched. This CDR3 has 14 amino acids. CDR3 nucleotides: TGCGCCAGCAGCTTCGGACAGGGTATCGGCGAGCAGTACTTC. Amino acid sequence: CASSFGQGIGEQYF.

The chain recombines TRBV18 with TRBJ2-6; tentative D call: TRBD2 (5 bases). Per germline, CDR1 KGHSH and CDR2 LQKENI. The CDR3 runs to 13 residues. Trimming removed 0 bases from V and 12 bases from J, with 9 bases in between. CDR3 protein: CASSPPTAGVLTF. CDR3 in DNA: TGTGCCAGCTCACCACCGACGGCGGGCGTCCTGACTTTC. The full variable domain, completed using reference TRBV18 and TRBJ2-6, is NAGVMQNPRHLVRRRGQEARLRCSPMKGHSHVYWYRQLPEEGLKFMVYLQKENIIDESGMPKERFSAEFPKEGPSILRIQQVVRGDSAAYFCASSPPTAGVLTFGAGSRLTVL.

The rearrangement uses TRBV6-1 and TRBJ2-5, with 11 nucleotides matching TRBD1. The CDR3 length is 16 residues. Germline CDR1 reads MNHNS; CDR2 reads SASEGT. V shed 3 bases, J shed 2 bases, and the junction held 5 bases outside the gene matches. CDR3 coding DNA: TGTGCCAGCAGTGACCGGGACAGGGGGTTTCAAGAGACCCAGTACTTC. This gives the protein CASSDRDRGFQETQYF.

The CDR3 coding sequence is TGTGCCAGCAGTCCCATAGCGGGAGGGGGTCGGGAGACCCAGTACTTC. Translating it yields CASSPIAGGGRETQYF. V gene TRBV6-6 combines with J gene TRBJ2-5, with TRBD2 matching 11 bases. This CDR3 has 16 amino acids. Germline CDR1 and CDR2: MNHNY and SVGAGI (reference sequence). The V and J ends lost 5 bases and 5 bases, in that order; junction bases with no gene match: 10.

The CDR3 region has the DNA TGTGCCAGCTCCAGAACGACTACTAGCGGGGGAAACACCGGGGAGCTGTTTTTT. It is translated as CASSRTTTSGGNTGELFF. The V and J genes are TRBV18 and TRBJ2-2; 11 bases are shared with TRBD2. Per the germline V gene, CDR1 is KGHSH and CDR2 is LQKENI. CDR3 length: 18 residues. The J segment lost 2 bases and the V segment lost 6 bases, leaving 11 bases of the junction unmatched.

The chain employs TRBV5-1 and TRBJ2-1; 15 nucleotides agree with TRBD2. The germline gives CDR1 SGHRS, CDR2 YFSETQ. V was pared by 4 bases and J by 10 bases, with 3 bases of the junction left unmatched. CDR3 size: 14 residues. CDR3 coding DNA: TGCGCCAGCAGCCTAGGGACTAGCGGGGGGGAGCAGTTCTTC. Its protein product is CASSLGTSGGEQFF.